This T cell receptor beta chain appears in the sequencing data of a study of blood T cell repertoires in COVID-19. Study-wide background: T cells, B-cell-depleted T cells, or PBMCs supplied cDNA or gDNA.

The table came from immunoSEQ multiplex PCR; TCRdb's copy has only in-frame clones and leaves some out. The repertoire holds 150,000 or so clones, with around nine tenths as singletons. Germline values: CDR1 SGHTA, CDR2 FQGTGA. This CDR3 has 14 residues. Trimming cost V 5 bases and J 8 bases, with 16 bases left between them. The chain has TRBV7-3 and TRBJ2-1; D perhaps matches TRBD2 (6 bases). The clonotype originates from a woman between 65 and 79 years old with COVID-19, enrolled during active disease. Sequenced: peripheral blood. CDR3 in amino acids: CASSPRDFPYEQFF. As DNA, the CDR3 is TGTGCCAGCAGCCCCCGGGACTTTCCATATGAGCAGTTCTTC.